The TCR beta chain described here comes from a study of blood T cells in healthy people across ages. Next came a second PCR, run for roughly 7 to 12 cycles, which used a sample-barcoded 5' primer along with a J-beta primer mix. TCRdb analysed the 5' RACE reads with MiXCR anew, one entry per CDR3 protein. The table shows over a million distinct CDR3 sequences, with under 30% occurring only once. The CDR3 runs 15 residues. Per germline, CDR1 SGHDT and CDR2 YYEEEE. V lost 2 bases to trimming and J lost 8 bases; unmatched junction nucleotides: 8. Each individual donor underwent a draw of approximately 9.8 milliliters of peripheral blood. These data also formed part of another study, on T cells of mothers and their children.

Input material: blood. The chain couples TRBV5-6 to TRBJ2-1; TRBD2 matches at 9 bases. This sequence was found in a girl aged 2 to 10 in good health. CDR3 nucleotide sequence: TGTGCCAGCAGCTTTGTAGCGGGAGTGAGCTATGAGCAGTTCTTC. Translation: CASSFVAGVSYEQFF.